Sequencing of this T cell receptor beta chain was carried out in a study of cytomegalovirus exposure and HLA in healthy donors. With 60 Vbeta and 13 Jbeta primers, the PCR was carried out. The method was immunoSEQ multiplex PCR; TCRdb's version includes in-frame clones alone and lacks a portion of them. The data show about 210,000 clones, with roughly 82% seen just once and roughly 6% held by the top ten. Points from the study as a whole: Some segments of the V type, notably TRBV6-2 and TRBV6-3, were excluded as indistinguishable. One later analysis reportedly identified an Asian-associated ancestry cluster that showed fewer N-insertions than the roughly 600-donor mean.

CDR3 length: 14 residues. With V trimmed by 8 bases and J by 4 bases, 3 bases remained unmatched. Germline CDR1 and CDR2: MNHNS and SASEGT. A note on this clone: Its target is unknown.

This rearrangement joins TRBV6-1 to TRBJ2-1; 12 bases map to TRBD2. Sequencing was carried out using PBMCs. The receptor was derived from a man between 35 and 55 years old in good health and CMV-seropositive. CDR3 in amino acids: CASGGLAGYNEQFF. CDR3 in DNA: TGTGCCAGCGGCGGACTAGCGGGGTACAATGAGCAGTTCTTC.